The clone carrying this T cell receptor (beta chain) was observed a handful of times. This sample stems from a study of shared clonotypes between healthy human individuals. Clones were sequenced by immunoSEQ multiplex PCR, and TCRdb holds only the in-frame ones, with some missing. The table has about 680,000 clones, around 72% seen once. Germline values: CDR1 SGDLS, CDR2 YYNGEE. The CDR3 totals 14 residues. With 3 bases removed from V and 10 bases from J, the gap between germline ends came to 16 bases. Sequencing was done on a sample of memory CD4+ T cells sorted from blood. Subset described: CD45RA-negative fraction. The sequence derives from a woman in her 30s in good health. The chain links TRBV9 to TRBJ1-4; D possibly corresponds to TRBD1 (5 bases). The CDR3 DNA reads TGTGCCAGCAGCGAACGGTTTAGTCAGGGAAAACTGTTTTTT. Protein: CASSERFSQGKLFF.